This TCR beta chain was identified in a study of blood T cell repertoires in COVID-19. Turning to the study itself: Acute and convalescent COVID-19 samples came from the United States, Italy and Spain.

Participants spanned ages 18 to 89 years and resided in about two dozen US areas. Clinical histories supplied by participants themselves formed the basis of cohort assignment. V shed 4 bases and J shed 0 bases, with 10 bases lying between them. Germline assignment: CDR1 SQVTM and CDR2 ANQGSEA. The CDR3 has 15 amino acids. The data were produced by immunoSEQ multiplex PCR, yet TCRdb's version contains in-frame clones alone and is incomplete. The sample carries a few hundred thousand clones, 90% recorded once. The genes are TRBV29-1 and TRBJ2-6; D remains unclear. The source material was PBMCs or T cells enriched from blood (not recorded which). This sequence was found in a woman under 30 with acute COVID-19. CDR3 residues: CSVGAVLSGANVLTF. The CDR3 region has the DNA TGCAGCGTTGGTGCAGTTCTCTCTGGGGCCAACGTCCTGACTTTC.